One sample yielded the 25 T cell receptor beta chains listed below, sequenced in a study of blood T cell repertoires in COVID-19. Here immunoSEQ multiplex PCR was the method, and the copy in TCRdb shows in-frame clones only, minus some. Seen here are 200,000 to 250,000 clones, 80% to 90% observed once, and the top ten hold 2.2%. The sample comprised peripheral blood. The source is a man younger than 45 who had recovered from COVID-19.

The chain recombines TRBV10-3 with TRBJ2-2; D call uncertain. This CDR3 region has 15 residues. Trimming stripped 0 bases from V and 0 bases from J, with 5 bases between. Germline CDR1 reads ENHRY; CDR2 reads SYGVKD. The CDR3 DNA sequence: TGTGCCATCAGTGAGTCCAAAACGAACACCGGGGAGCTGTTTTTT. It specifies CAISESKTNTGELFF.

The chain carries TRBV24-1 and TRBJ2-3; 11 bases fit TRBD1. This CDR3 is 17 amino acids long. The trim removed 1 base at V and 5 bases at J, leaving 7 bases unmatched. Germline V gene lookup returns CDR1 KGHDR and CDR2 SFDVKD. DNA for the CDR3: TGTGCCACCAGTGATTTTCTTGGGACAGGGGGTGGAGATACGCAGTATTTT. Translated: CATSDFLGTGGGDTQYF.

The chain couples TRBV7-6 to TRBJ2-7; the match to TRBD1 covers 9 bases. With 5 bases clipped from V and 4 bases from J, the junction kept 9 bases outside the gene matches. The CDR3 is 15 residues long. Germline V gene sequence: CDR1 SGHVS, CDR2 FNYEAQ. The CDR3 nucleotides read TGTGCCAGCAGCACGCGGCCGGGACAGGGATACGAGCAGTACTTC. This encodes CASSTRPGQGYEQYF.

The V and J genes are TRBV3-1 (or the pseudogene TRBV3-2) and TRBJ2-7; 7 nucleotides agree with TRBD2. Germline V gene sequence: CDR1 LGHDT, CDR2 YNNKEL (reference sequence). This CDR3 is 14 amino acids long. V gave up 4 bases and J gave up 3 bases; unmatched junction bases: 6. The CDR3 bases are TGTGCCAGCAGCCTTACGGGGGGTAACTACGAGCAGTACTTC. This encodes CASSLTGGNYEQYF.

The rearrangement uses TRBV19 and TRBJ1-5; D uncertain. CDR1 LNHDA and CDR2 SQIVND come from the germline V gene (reference sequence). This CDR3 comprises 17 residues. The germline V and J ends were trimmed by 4 bases and 5 bases, with 21 bases remaining between them. Here the CDR3 reads CASSKRIGVGVDQPQHF. Written as DNA, the CDR3 is TGTGCCAGTAGTAAGAGGATCGGGGTGGGAGTCGATCAGCCCCAGCATTTT.

The rearrangement uses TRBV2 and TRBJ1-5, with TRBD1 matching over 9 bases. Losses at the gene ends were 4 bases for V and 6 bases for J; bases not matched to a gene: 4. The germline V gene encodes CDR1 SNHLY and CDR2 FYNNEI. CDR3 length equals 14 residues. CDR3 in amino acids: CASSGTGEIQPQHF. CDR3 sequence (DNA): TGTGCCAGCAGTGGGACAGGGGAAATTCAGCCCCAGCATTTT.

The J gene is TRBJ1-2, the V gene TRBV12-5; D remains ambiguous. V lost 5 bases, J lost 7 bases, and 14 bases lay in between. CDR1 is LGHNT, CDR2 FRNRAP, per germline. The CDR3 covers 13 residues. The CDR3 is CASGAGTVAGYTF. The CDR3 DNA sequence: TGTGCTAGTGGTGCCGGAACAGTGGCTGGCTACACCTTC.

V gene TRBV6-2 or TRBV6-3 combines with J gene TRBJ1-5; 8 bases match TRBD1. The CDR3 runs to 16 residues. Per germline, CDR1 MNHEY and CDR2 SVGEGT. J lost 2 bases, V lost 6 bases, and 9 bases had no gene match. The CDR3 spells CASSYDRGRGNQPQHF. CDR3 nucleotide sequence: TGTGCCAGCAGCTATGACAGGGGTAGGGGCAATCAGCCCCAGCATTTT.

This rearrangement joins TRBV25-1 to TRBJ2-7, with TRBD1 matching 7 bases. This CDR3 contains 15 residues. Trimming cost V 5 bases and J 2 bases; bases outside gene matches: 9. Germline assignment: CDR1 MGHDK and CDR2 SYGVNS. The DNA for the CDR3 is TGTGCCAGCAGTCAAGGACTCCAGGGGGCCTACGAGCAGTACTTC. This translates into CASSQGLQGAYEQYF.

The chain links TRBV10-3 to TRBJ1-1; D may be TRBD1 (5 bases). V dropped 8 bases and J dropped 0 bases, with 10 bases sitting between them. This CDR3 is built from 13 residues. From germline, CDR1 is ENHRY and CDR2 SYGVKD. CDR3 in amino acids: CAIGDRLNTEAFF. DNA of the CDR3: TGTGCCATCGGCGACAGACTGAACACTGAAGCTTTCTTT.

As DNA, the CDR3 is TGTGCCAGCAGCTTAAGGACCTCAGGCCGGGGGGTGACCACTGAAGCTTTCTTT. Translation: CASSLRTSGRGVTTEAFF. V and J are TRBV7-9 and TRBJ1-1; D is possibly TRBD1 (5 bases). Germline-derived CDR1 and CDR2 are SEHNR and FQNEAQ (reference sequence). The V end lost 2 bases, the J end lost 4 bases, and 23 bases lay between the germline ends. The length of the CDR3 is 18 residues.

J is TRBJ1-2 and V is TRBV11-2; 9 positions agree with TRBD1. J was trimmed by 6 bases and V by 8 bases; bases with no gene match: 16. Germline V gene lookup returns CDR1 SGHAT and CDR2 FQNNGV. The CDR3 contains 16 residues. DNA of the CDR3: TGTGCCAGCTGCCGACGACCTCCGGGACAGGGCAATGGCTACACCTTC. Encoded protein: CASCRRPPGQGNGYTF.

This clone was observed a single time. This chain uses TRBV6-5 with TRBJ1-2; 8 nucleotides line up with TRBD1. Germline V CDR1 and CDR2: MNHEY, SVGAGI. The CDR3 is 15 residues long. Trimming at V came to 4 bases and at J to 5 bases, leaving 9 bases not matched to a gene. The CDR3 DNA is TGTGCCAGCAGTTTAGACAGGGGCGAGGGGTATGGCTACACCTTC. Protein sequence: CASSLDRGEGYGYTF.

The V gene is TRBV27, the J gene TRBJ2-1, with TRBD1 matching over 7 bases. CDR1 MNHEY and CDR2 SMNVEV come from the germline V gene (reference sequence). The V gene end was trimmed by 3 bases and the J gene end by 4 bases; junction bases not matched to a gene: 3. This CDR3 spans 14 amino acids. The CDR3 nucleotides read TGTGCCAGCAGTTTGTTACAGGGGTACAATGAGCAGTTCTTC. Protein: CASSLLQGYNEQFF.

This clone turned up a few times. The chain uses TRBV5-1 and TRBJ2-2; a possible D gene is TRBD2 (6 bases). The CDR3 is made up of 15 amino acids. V shed 1 base and J shed 0 bases, with 7 bases lying between them. The V gene's germline CDR1 is SGHRS and CDR2 YFSETQ. Here the CDR3 DNA reads TGCGCCAGCAGCTTGTGGGGGGCGAACACCGGGGAGCTGTTTTTT. Its translation: CASSLWGANTGELFF.

This chain connects TRBV4-3 to TRBJ1-6; D not certain. V was trimmed by 2 bases and J by 8 bases, leaving 10 bases between them. Germline V gene sequence: CDR1 LGHNA, CDR2 YSLEER. This CDR3 region has 14 residues. In DNA, the CDR3 is TGCGCCAGCAGCCAAAGAATGCGGGATTCACCCCTCCACTTT. Protein product: CASSQRMRDSPLHF.

This chain links TRBV6-5 with TRBJ1-6, with a weak D call TRBD1 (6 bases). Trimming cost V 6 bases and J 2 bases, with 11 bases left between them. The CDR3 length is 15 residues. Germline CDR1 is MNHEY and CDR2 is SVGAGI. The CDR3 loop reads CASSLWTAYNSPLHF. DNA for the CDR3: TGTGCCAGCAGCCTTTGGACAGCCTATAATTCACCCCTCCACTTT.

The chain uses TRBV5-6 and TRBJ2-5, with a tentative D call TRBD1 (5 bases). V was shortened by 1 base and J by 6 bases, with 10 bases between the two germline ends. The CDR3 runs 13 residues. Looked up from germline, CDR1 is SGHDT and CDR2 is YYEEEE. This CDR3 is CASSLSRVQTQYF. For the CDR3, the DNA is TGTGCCAGCAGCTTGAGCAGGGTACAGACCCAGTACTTC.

The rearrangement joins TRBV4-1 to TRBJ1-2; 8 bases are a match to TRBD1. CDR1 and CDR2 (germline): MGHRA, YSYEKL. CDR3 length: 16 residues. V trimming: 1 base; J trimming: 1 base; junction bases outside the gene matches: 5. The CDR3 loop is CASSQGQGILNYGYTF. For the CDR3, the DNA is TGCGCCAGCAGCCAAGGACAGGGGATACTTAACTATGGCTACACCTTC.

This chain links TRBV2 with TRBJ1-6; no reliable D call. The ends were cut back, 2 bases at V and 5 bases at J, with 13 bases in the middle. This CDR3 is built from 16 residues. CDR1 and CDR2 (germline): SNHLY, FYNNEI. The CDR3 coding sequence is TGTGCCAGCAGTGAAACCCGCCCTAGGAATAATTCACCCCTCCACTTT. This codes for CASSETRPRNNSPLHF.

CDR3 bases: TGTGCCACCCACGGGGTGGGAAACACTGAAGCTTTCTTT. This encodes CATHGVGNTEAFF. The chain has TRBV7-9 and TRBJ1-1; D is ambiguous. The CDR3 totals 13 residues. V lost 10 bases and J 2 bases, leaving 14 bases between the germline ends. The V gene's germline CDR1 is SEHNR and CDR2 FQNEAQ (reference sequence).

In the case of this clone: Other nucleotide sequences from this sample produce the same CDR3. The chain employs TRBV6-5 and TRBJ1-1; a weak D match, TRBD1 (6 bases). Trimming pared 2 bases from V and 5 bases from J, leaving 9 bases between. This CDR3 contains 13 residues. CDR1 is MNHEY and CDR2 is SVGAGI in the germline V gene. The chain's CDR3 is CASSYEGGTEAFF. DNA of the CDR3: TGTGCCAGCAGTTACGAGGGGGGGACTGAAGCTTTCTTT.

The rearrangement joins TRBV13 to TRBJ1-4; D remains unclear. Per germline, CDR1 PRHDT and CDR2 FYEKMQ (reference sequence). The CDR3 consists of 14 residues. V was cut by 3 bases and J by 1 base, with 6 bases left in between. CDR3 loop: CASSLGRTNEKLFF. For the CDR3, the DNA is TGTGCCAGCAGCTTGGGCAGAACTAATGAAAAACTGTTTTTT.

The chain links TRBV12-3 or TRBV12-4 to TRBJ2-5; D gene uncertain. CDR3 length equals 13 residues. V was pared by 5 bases and J by 4 bases, with 11 bases between. Here the CDR3 DNA reads TGTGCCAGCAGTCCTCGGGTGGTAGAGACCCAGTACTTC. This encodes CASSPRVVETQYF.

This chain joins TRBV6-6 and TRBJ2-1; 12 bases agree with TRBD2. The CDR3 has 15 residues. V lost 2 bases, J lost 8 bases, and 4 bases stayed unmatched. Germline V gene lookup returns CDR1 MNHNY and CDR2 SVGAGI (reference sequence). DNA of the CDR3: TGTGCCAGCAGTTACGGCGGACTAGCGGGGCATGAGCAGTTCTTC. Its translation: CASSYGGLAGHEQFF.